This T cell receptor (beta chain) was captured in a study of T-cell reconstitution after alpha-beta-depleted transplantation in children (dated by TCRdb to 2016 to 2017). General notes on the study: Using TCR repertoire profiling, the study followed T-cell immune reconstitution in a quantitative way in children after TCRalphabeta/CD19-depleted allogeneic hematopoietic cell transplantation.

Read against the paper, the sample's treatment or condition label means: allogeneic hematopoietic cell transplantation with graft depleted of TCRalphabeta T cells and CD19 B cells. The transplant recipients were children given TCRalphabeta/CD19-depleted allogeneic hematopoietic cell grafts. Preparation of the library involved PCR. Sequencing used an Illumina HiSeq 2500. TCR libraries were prepared with molecular barcoding, using unique molecular identifiers to normalize TCRbeta repertoire quantification. The raw public reads went through TCRdb reprocessing: fastp at Q25, MiXCR clone calling, in-frame beta chains kept. Rows merge per CDR3 protein into single entries with the most common DNA and genes. This sample lists some 290,000 distinct CDR3 sequences; 20% to 30% were detected once. The leading ten clones occupy over 9.5% of the sample. The germline V end is reduced by 6 bases and the J end by 6 bases; junction bases left unmatched: 9. Measured from the cysteine to the phenylalanine, the CDR3 is 15 residues long. Left in the record is the CDR3 DNA by itself, 45 bases read in frame from the first base. Via the germline V gene, CDR1 is MNHNS and CDR2 SASEGT.

In regard to this clonotype: Its antigen is currently not known. No qualities accompany the bases; no much larger clone lies one base away.

General findings and caveats noted by the study authors: In some patients, high TCRbeta diversity at day 60 was attributed to recipient T cells and intrathymic progenitors that had survived conditioning. Apparently early alphabetaT-cell count recovery about two months after transplant reportedly relied on only several hundred rapidly expanded clones derived from non-depleted graft cells. Over subsequent months, a decline in hyperexpanded clone frequencies was noted, and after one year, T-cell counts and TCRbeta diversity were mostly ascribed to newly produced T cells.

Recombination connected TRBV6-1 to TRBJ2-7; TRBD2 aligns with 12 central bases. The sample was PBMCs, mostly from graft donor cells, taken 180 days after TCRalphabeta/CD19-depleted stem cell transplant. The receptor was isolated from a male patient aged 5 to 17 who had a stem cell transplant for acute lymphoblastic leukemia, so the T cells may come from the graft donor. The encoded CDR3 is CASRPFGTSGREQYF. The DNA is TGTGCCAGCAGACCCTTCGGGACTAGCGGGCGCGAGCAGTACTTC.